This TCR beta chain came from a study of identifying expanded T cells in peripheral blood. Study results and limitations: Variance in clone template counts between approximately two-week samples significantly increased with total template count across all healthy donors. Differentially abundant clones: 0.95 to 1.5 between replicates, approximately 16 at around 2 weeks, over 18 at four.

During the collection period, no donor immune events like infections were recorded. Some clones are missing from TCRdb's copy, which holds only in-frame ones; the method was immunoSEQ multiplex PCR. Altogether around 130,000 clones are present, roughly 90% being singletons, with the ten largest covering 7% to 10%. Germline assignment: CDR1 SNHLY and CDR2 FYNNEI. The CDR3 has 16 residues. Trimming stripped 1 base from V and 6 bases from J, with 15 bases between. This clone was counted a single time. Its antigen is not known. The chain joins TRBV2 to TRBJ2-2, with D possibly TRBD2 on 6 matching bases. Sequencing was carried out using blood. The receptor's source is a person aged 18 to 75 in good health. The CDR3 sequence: CASSEDGTRRAGELFF. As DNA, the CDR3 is TGTGCCAGCAGTGAAGATGGGACTCGGAGAGCCGGGGAGCTGTTTTTT.